Listed here is a single T cell receptor (beta chain). What it binds is unknown. The donors formed part of the approximately 130-subject validation cohort, distinct from the roughly 700-subject first cohort. Clones were read by immunoSEQ multiplex PCR, and TCRdb kept only the in-frame ones, dropping some. Among about 160,000 clones listed, 86% were seen once. This entry belongs to a study of cytomegalovirus exposure and HLA in healthy donors. Study-level results: According to the study, 180 or so TCR beta chains were cytomegalovirus-associated. Accounts indicate the classifier identified cytomegalovirus status with strong specificity and sensitivity.

Sequencing was performed on PBMCs. The receptor's source is a woman under 30 in good health and CMV-seronegative.

The CDR3: CASSLSGVVNEQYF. CDR3 in DNA: TGTGCCAGCAGTTTATCAGGGGTTGTGAACGAGCAGTACTTC. This chain connects TRBV27 to TRBJ2-7; D possibly corresponds to TRBD1 (5 bases). In germline, CDR1 is MNHEY, CDR2 SMNVEV (reference sequence). V was clipped by 0 bases and J by 5 bases, with 11 bases between them. The CDR3 spans 14 residues.